The 32 T cell receptor beta chains given below trace back to one sample, sequenced in a study of blood T cell repertoires in COVID-19. Only in-frame clones appear in the TCRdb table, and some are missing; sequencing was by immunoSEQ multiplex PCR. The sample records 200,000 to 250,000 clones, around 87% being singletons. Source material: peripheral blood. The origin of the receptors is a woman aged 70-85 years with active or convalescent COVID-19.

The count of this clone is one. As DNA, the CDR3 is TGTGCCAGCAGCCTTAAAGGACAGGGGGTAGGTCAGCCCCAGCATTTT. Protein sequence: CASSLKGQGVGQPQHF. The gene calls are TRBV5-6 and TRBJ1-5; 10 nucleotides agree with TRBD1. The CDR3 contains 16 residues. V was pared by 4 bases and J by 6 bases, with 10 bases of the junction left unmatched. Per germline, CDR1 SGHDT and CDR2 YYEEEE.

The rearrangement links TRBV2 to TRBJ2-3; 7 nucleotides line up with TRBD2. From germline, CDR1 is SNHLY and CDR2 FYNNEI. V gave up 4 bases and J gave up 4 bases; unmatched junction bases: 5. The CDR3 covers 14 residues. CDR3 region: CASSGWGGSDTQYF. The DNA for the CDR3 is TGTGCCAGCAGTGGATGGGGAGGGTCAGATACGCAGTATTTT.

The chain carries TRBV18 and TRBJ2-5, with a weak D call TRBD2 (6 bases). The CDR3 spans 15 residues. From germline, CDR1 is KGHSH and CDR2 LQKENI. The V and J ends lost 1 base and 1 base respectively, with 10 bases between them. The CDR3 reads CASSPRRVSQETQYF. For the CDR3, the DNA is TGTGCCAGCTCACCACGGAGGGTCAGCCAAGAGACCCAGTACTTC.

This clone was seen a few times. This chain uses TRBV7-2 with TRBJ1-1, with 9 bases that match TRBD1. After removal of 1 base from V and 7 bases from J, the junction contained 7 bases not matched to a gene. The CDR3 spans 15 residues. CDR1 and CDR2 from the germline V gene are SGHTA and FQGNSA. CDR3 amino acids: CASSLEGQGWDEAFF. CDR3 coding DNA: TGTGCCAGCAGCTTAGAGGGACAGGGTTGGGATGAAGCTTTCTTT.

The chain combines TRBV6-2 or TRBV6-3 with TRBJ2-3; tentatively, D is TRBD2 (6 bases). Trimming pared 6 bases from V and 5 bases from J, leaving 18 bases between. From germline, CDR1 is MNHEY and CDR2 SVGEGT. This CDR3 is 15 amino acids long. The CDR3 spells CASSGFGRTKDTQYF. CDR3 nucleotides: TGTGCCAGCAGCGGGTTTGGGAGGACCAAAGATACGCAGTATTTT.

This chain links TRBV20-1 with TRBJ1-2, with 8 bases aligning to TRBD1. The length of the CDR3 is 11 residues. Germline CDR1 reads DFQATT; CDR2 reads SNEGSKA (reference sequence). Unmatched junction bases numbered 8, after V lost 8 bases and J lost 9 bases. As DNA, the CDR3 is TGCAGTTCTCCGGGACAGGAAAGCTACACCTTC. This encodes CSSPGQESYTF.

The genes are TRBV4-3 and TRBJ1-1; TRBD1 matches 7 bases. The CDR3 loop spans 16 amino acids. J was trimmed by 2 bases and V by 3 bases; bases with no gene match: 9. The germline V gene encodes CDR1 LGHNA and CDR2 YSLEER. The CDR3 loop is CASSHSVGQINTEAFF. DNA of the CDR3: TGCGCCAGCAGCCATTCTGTGGGACAGATTAACACTGAAGCTTTCTTT.

The chain's CDR3 is CASSLTSFSYEQYF. The DNA for the CDR3 is TGTGCCAGCAGCTTAACTTCCTTCTCCTACGAGCAGTACTTC. The J gene is TRBJ2-7, the V gene TRBV7-6; unclear D gene. Germline loops: CDR1 SGHVS, CDR2 FNYEAQ. Trimming shortened V by 2 bases and J by 0 bases, and 8 bases separated the two germline ends. The CDR3 runs to 14 residues.

The J gene is TRBJ1-1, the V gene TRBV10-2; unclear D gene. The CDR3 sequence is 16 residues long. V was clipped by 0 bases and J by 2 bases, with 13 bases between them. Germline CDR1 is WSHSY and CDR2 is SAAADI. The chain's CDR3 is CASSESGRTANTEAFF. DNA for the CDR3: TGCGCCAGCAGTGAGTCGGGGAGGACGGCAAACACTGAAGCTTTCTTT.

This chain connects TRBV6-1 to TRBJ2-4; no clear D gene. Trimming shortened V by 3 bases and J by 5 bases, and 8 bases separated the two germline ends. This CDR3 comprises 13 residues. Germline V gene lookup returns CDR1 MNHNS and CDR2 SASEGT. CDR3 sequence: CASSEWLENIQYF. Written as DNA, the CDR3 is TGTGCCAGCAGTGAGTGGCTGGAAAACATTCAGTACTTC.

The V call is TRBV27, the J call TRBJ2-7, with D possibly being TRBD1 (6 bases). The CDR3 length is 16 residues. Trimming pared 2 bases from V and 2 bases from J, leaving 16 bases between. Germline V gives CDR1 MNHEY, CDR2 SMNVEV (reference sequence). The CDR3 region has the DNA TGTGCCAGCAGTTTAAATACAGGGACGGTTACCTACGAGCAGTACTTC. This sequence encodes CASSLNTGTVTYEQYF.

The chain couples TRBV7-3 to TRBJ1-4; 7 nucleotides align to TRBD1. With 5 bases clipped from V and 5 bases from J, the junction kept 5 bases outside the gene matches. The germline V gene encodes CDR1 SGHTA and CDR2 FQGTGA. This CDR3 is built from 14 residues. CDR3 nucleotides: TGTGCCAGCAGCACAGGGGACCCGAATGAAAAACTGTTTTTT. It translates to CASSTGDPNEKLFF.

J is TRBJ1-1 and V is TRBV10-3; 11 positions match TRBD1. V dropped 3 bases and J dropped 5; count of bases not matched to a gene: 2. The CDR3 runs to 14 residues. CDR1 ENHRY and CDR2 SYGVKD come from the germline V gene. CDR3 coding DNA: TGTGCCATCAGTGACGGACAGGGGGCAACTGAAGCTTTCTTT. Protein sequence: CAISDGQGATEAFF.

This clone came up once. V usage is TRBV3-1 (or the pseudogene TRBV3-2) and J usage is TRBJ2-5; D is perhaps TRBD2 (7 bases). This CDR3 has 13 amino acids. Trimming shortened V by 5 bases and J by 4 bases, and 11 bases separated the two germline ends. Germline V gives CDR1 LGHDT, CDR2 YNNKEL (reference sequence). This CDR3 reads CASSGGAPETQYF. DNA for the CDR3: TGTGCCAGCAGCGGGGGGGCCCCAGAGACCCAGTACTTC.

This chain links TRBV7-2 with TRBJ1-3; 7 positions match TRBD1. CDR3 size: 15 residues. Germline V gene sequence: CDR1 SGHTA, CDR2 FQGNSA. Trimming at V came to 4 bases and at J to 2 bases, leaving 5 bases not matched to a gene. This CDR3 is CASSSQGLPGNTIYF. In DNA, the CDR3 is TGTGCCAGCAGCTCACAGGGGTTACCTGGAAACACCATATATTTT.

The chain has TRBV19 and TRBJ2-5, with a tentative D call TRBD1 (5 bases). V was pared by 9 bases and J by 0 bases, with 14 bases between. The CDR3 extends over 14 amino acids. Germline values: CDR1 LNHDA, CDR2 SQIVND (reference sequence). The CDR3 nucleotides read TGTGCCAGCTCCCAGGGCGGACACCAAGAGACCCAGTACTTC. This encodes CASSQGGHQETQYF.

V gene TRBV6-6 combines with J gene TRBJ1-2; TRBD1 might be the D (5 bases). Germline values: CDR1 MNHNY, CDR2 SVGAGI (reference sequence). V gave up 0 bases and J gave up 4 bases, with 12 bases separating them. This CDR3 contains 15 residues. In DNA, the CDR3 is TGTGCCAGCAGTTACTCCAGGCCGCAGGGCTATGGCTACACCTTC. It specifies CASSYSRPQGYGYTF.

This clone was seen a few times. The V gene is TRBV28, the J gene TRBJ1-2, with unresolved D. This CDR3 is 11 amino acids long. V was trimmed by 8 bases and J by 4 bases, leaving 8 bases between them. Germline V gene sequence: CDR1 MDHEN, CDR2 SYDVKM. CDR3 bases: TGTGCCAGCGGTCCAGTCTATGGCTACACCTTC. This codes for CASGPVYGYTF.

The genes are TRBV9 and TRBJ1-5, with TRBD1 identical over 9 bases. The CDR3 covers 15 residues. V shed 3 bases, J shed 5 bases, and the junction held 6 bases outside the gene matches. In germline, CDR1 is SGDLS, CDR2 YYNGEE. CDR3 in amino acids: CASSAGQGRDQPQHF. In DNA, the CDR3 is TGTGCCAGCAGCGCGGGACAGGGCCGAGATCAGCCCCAGCATTTT.

This sequence joins TRBV7-8 and TRBJ2-3, with 8 bases lining up with TRBD2. CDR3 length equals 22 residues. Germline V lookup: CDR1 SGHVS, CDR2 FQNEAQ. J lost 2 bases, V lost 3 bases, and 25 bases had no gene match. This CDR3 reads CASSLPFTGTSDGEGSTDTQYF. DNA for the CDR3: TGTGCCAGCAGCTTGCCCTTTACCGGGACTAGTGACGGCGAAGGGTCCACAGATACGCAGTATTTT. Based on the CDR3 plus reference TRBV7-8 and TRBJ2-3, the full variable domain is GAGVSQSPRYKVAKRGQDVALRCDPISGHVSLFWYQQALGQGPEFLTYFQNEAQLDKSGLPSDRFFAERPEGSVSTLKIQRTQQEDSAVYLCASSLPFTGTSDGEGSTDTQYFGPGTRLTVL.

The count of this clone is one. The V gene is TRBV5-6, the J gene TRBJ2-7; TRBD1 matches at 7 bases. The trim removed 4 bases at V and 7 bases at J, leaving 11 bases unmatched. The CDR3 length is 14 residues. The germline V gene has CDR1 SGHDT and CDR2 YYEEEE. CDR3 in amino acids: CASSPGTRGREQYF. The CDR3 region has the DNA TGTGCCAGCAGCCCCGGGACAAGGGGGCGGGAGCAGTACTTC.

The genes are TRBV15 and TRBJ1-1; no clear D. The CDR3 is 15 residues long. CDR1 is LNHNV, CDR2 YYDKDF, per germline (reference sequence). Trimming cost V 0 bases and J 1 base, with 9 bases left between them. In DNA form, the CDR3 reads TGTGCCACCAGCAGAGACCCAGACAAGAACACTGAAGCTTTCTTT. Its translation is CATSRDPDKNTEAFF.

The chain links TRBV3-1 (or the pseudogene TRBV3-2) to TRBJ2-3, with TRBD2 as a possible D gene (6 bases). From germline, CDR1 is LGHDT and CDR2 YNNKEL (reference sequence). CDR3 length: 15 amino acids. Trimming took 3 bases from V and 0 from J, leaving 10 bases between them. CDR3 DNA: TGTGCCAGCAGCCACCGGGCGGGGAGCACAGATACGCAGTATTTT. Translation gives CASSHRAGSTDTQYF.

The chain uses TRBV7-9 and TRBJ2-7, with D maybe TRBD1 (6 bases). Trimming cost V 1 base and J 3 bases, with 16 bases left between them. The CDR3 totals 16 residues. Germline assignment: CDR1 SEHNR and CDR2 FQNEAQ (reference sequence). CDR3 amino acids: CASSLGSHREVYEQYF. CDR3 coding DNA: TGTGCCAGCAGCTTAGGGTCCCACAGGGAAGTCTACGAGCAGTACTTC.

The chain carries TRBV18 and TRBJ1-1; 12 nucleotides align to TRBD1. The CDR3 sequence is 12 residues long. The ends lost 3 bases at V and 11 bases at J; junction bases unmatched: 1. Germline V gives CDR1 KGHSH, CDR2 LQKENI. The CDR3 is CASSPGQGAAFF. The CDR3 coding sequence is TGTGCCAGCTCACCGGGACAGGGGGCGGCTTTCTTT.

The chain couples TRBV7-2 to TRBJ1-5; 9 nucleotides agree with TRBD1. The CDR3 spans 13 residues. Trimming took 5 bases from V and 7 from J; bases not matched to a gene: 3. CDR1 is SGHTA and CDR2 is FQGNSA in the germline V gene. Written as DNA, the CDR3 is TGTGCCAGCAGCCGACAGGGGGGCCAGCCCCAGCATTTT. Translated, it gives CASSRQGGQPQHF.

This chain uses TRBV11-3 with TRBJ1-6; D is unclear. The germline V gene encodes CDR1 SGHNT and CDR2 YENEEA. V was trimmed by 0 bases and J by 7 bases, leaving 10 bases between them. The CDR3 spans 15 residues. CDR3 sequence: CASSLEGRGNSPLHF. CDR3 coding DNA: TGTGCCAGCAGCTTAGAGGGGAGAGGCAATTCACCCCTCCACTTT.

This chain links TRBV24-1 with TRBJ2-7; 9 positions agree with TRBD1. The CDR3 is made up of 16 amino acids. V trimming: 3 bases; J trimming: 2 bases; junction bases outside the gene matches: 7. Germline CDR1 is KGHDR and CDR2 is SFDVKD. The CDR3 coding sequence is TGTGCCACCAGTGATGACCGGGACAGGGCTCCCTACGAGCAGTACTTC. It is translated as CATSDDRDRAPYEQYF.

V gene TRBV7-2 combines with J gene TRBJ1-3; D perhaps matches TRBD1 (5 bases). CDR1 and CDR2 (germline): SGHTA, FQGNSA. CDR3 size: 16 residues. V was pared by 7 bases and J by 7 bases, with 23 bases between. This chain's CDR3 is CASNPLKDNLGNTIYF. DNA of the CDR3: TGTGCCAGCAACCCATTAAAGGACAATCTGGGGAACACCATATATTTT.

This clone turned up a few times. The chain links TRBV4-1 to TRBJ1-5; D is unclear. Trimming shortened V by 4 bases and J by 0 bases, and 19 bases separated the two germline ends. CDR3 size: 18 residues. Germline-derived CDR1 and CDR2 are MGHRA and YSYEKL. The CDR3 loop reads CASSRRGGAIDSNQPQHF. For the CDR3, the DNA is TGCGCCAGCAGCCGTCGAGGAGGCGCTATTGATAGCAATCAGCCCCAGCATTTT.

The rearrangement links TRBV10-3 to TRBJ2-3; 7 bases fit TRBD1. Germline CDR1 reads ENHRY; CDR2 reads SYGVKD. V trimming: 9 bases; J trimming: 2 bases; junction bases outside the gene matches: 5. CDR3 size: 13 residues. The CDR3 DNA sequence: TGTGCCATTCAGGGGGTGGTCACAGATACGCAGTATTTT. It is translated as CAIQGVVTDTQYF.

This clone was counted a single time. This chain joins TRBV19 and TRBJ2-3; 9 nucleotides line up with TRBD1. The V gene end was trimmed by 6 bases and the J gene end by 1 base; junction bases not matched to a gene: 5. The CDR3 runs 15 residues. The germline gives CDR1 LNHDA, CDR2 SQIVND (reference sequence). This CDR3 reads CASRTQGARTDTQYF. CDR3 nucleotide sequence: TGTGCCAGTAGGACACAGGGGGCCCGCACAGATACGCAGTATTTT.